The 7 T cell receptor beta chains given below trace back to one sample, sequenced in a study of blood T cell repertoires in COVID-19 (dated by TCRdb to 2020 to 2022). Library creation used the immunoSEQ multiplex PCR assay. In its TCRdb copy, this immuneACCESS table keeps in-frame sequences only and misses some clones. Where compared with another copy, unresolved V genes explain less than half of these, and the others have no known cause. For this sample the table gives approximately 150,000 clones, of which around 84% were detected only once. Jointly, the top ten make up less than 6% of the sample. The specimen was PBMCs or T cells enriched from blood (not recorded which). All receptors come from a man aged 40-49 years who had recovered from COVID-19.

The chain carries TRBV4-2 and TRBJ2-3, with D uncertain. V lost 4 bases and J lost 2, with 16 bases in between. Germline CDR1 and CDR2: LGHNA and YNFKEQ. The CDR3 runs to 16 residues. The CDR3 region has the DNA TGTGCCAGCAGCCCGTCCTTCGCTGACTCCACAGATACGCAGTATTTT. Translated, it gives CASSPSFADSTDTQYF.

This clone was recorded only once. V is TRBV6-2 or TRBV6-3 and J is TRBJ2-7; 11 positions match TRBD2. The CDR3 has 16 amino acids. Germline trimming cut 5 bases from V and 4 bases from J; bases unmatched to any gene: 10. In germline, CDR1 is MNHEY, CDR2 SVGEGT. The CDR3 here is CASSRGLAGGGYEQYV. The CDR3 DNA sequence: TGTGCCAGCAGTCGCGGACTAGCGGGCGGCGGATACGAGCAGTACGTC.

V and J are TRBV9 and TRBJ2-1, with 11 positions matching TRBD1. V lost 4 bases and J lost 8; bases outside the gene matches: 5. CDR1 is SGDLS, CDR2 YYNGEE, per germline. The CDR3 runs to 14 residues. The CDR3 coding sequence is TGTGCCAGCAGCATAGGGGACAGGGGGGATGAGCAGTTCTTC. Amino acid sequence: CASSIGDRGDEQFF.

V is TRBV5-5 and J is TRBJ2-5; 11 positions agree with TRBD1. The CDR3 sequence is 18 residues long. Germline-derived CDR1 and CDR2 are SGHKS and YYEKEE (reference sequence). With V trimmed by 2 bases and J by 5 bases, 14 bases remained unmatched. The CDR3 coding sequence is TGTGCCAGCAGCTTATCCGGGACAGGGGGTATCTTACAGGAGACCCAGTACTTC. It is translated as CASSLSGTGGILQETQYF.

This clone came up a few times. The gene calls are TRBV7-9 and TRBJ2-2; 8 nucleotides match TRBD2. The CDR3 is 15 residues long. The V gene's germline CDR1 is SEHNR and CDR2 FQNEAQ (reference sequence). Losses at the gene ends were 5 bases for V and 5 bases for J; bases not matched to a gene: 7. DNA of the CDR3: TGTGCCAGCAGCCTATGGACTAGCTATACCGGGGAGCTGTTTTTT. This codes for CASSLWTSYTGELFF.

This chain links TRBV30 with TRBJ2-2; TRBD1 agrees at 7 bases. The germline gives CDR1 GTSNPN, CDR2 SVGIG (reference sequence). Trimming cost V 3 bases and J 7 bases; bases outside gene matches: 14. The CDR3 length is 16 residues. The chain's CDR3 is CAWRGRQGPMVGELFF. CDR3 DNA sequence: TGTGCCTGGAGAGGTAGACAGGGCCCTATGGTCGGGGAGCTGTTTTTT.

This clone was observed a single time. DNA of the CDR3: TGTGCCAGCAGCAGTTATGGACAGCCGGTTCAGTACGTC. Translation gives CASSSYGQPVQYV. The chain has TRBV5-6 and TRBJ2-7, with TRBD1 as a possible D gene (6 bases). Germline V CDR1 and CDR2: SGHDT, YYEEEE. Between the trimmed V and J ends, which lost 4 bases and 10 bases, there was a span of 18 bases. The CDR3 has 13 amino acids.